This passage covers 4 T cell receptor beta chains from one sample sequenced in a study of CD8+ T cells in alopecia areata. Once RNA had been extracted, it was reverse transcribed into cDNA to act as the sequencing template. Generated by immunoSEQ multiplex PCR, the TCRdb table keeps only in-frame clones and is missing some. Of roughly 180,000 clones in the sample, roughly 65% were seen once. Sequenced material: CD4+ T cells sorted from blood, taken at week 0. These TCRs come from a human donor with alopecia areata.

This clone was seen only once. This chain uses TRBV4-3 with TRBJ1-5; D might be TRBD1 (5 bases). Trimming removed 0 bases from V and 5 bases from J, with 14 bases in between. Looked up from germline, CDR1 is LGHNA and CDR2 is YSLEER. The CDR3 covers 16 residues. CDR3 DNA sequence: TGCGCCAGCAGCCAAGATCTGACAGCCTCGGATCAGCCCCAGCATTTT. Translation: CASSQDLTASDQPQHF.

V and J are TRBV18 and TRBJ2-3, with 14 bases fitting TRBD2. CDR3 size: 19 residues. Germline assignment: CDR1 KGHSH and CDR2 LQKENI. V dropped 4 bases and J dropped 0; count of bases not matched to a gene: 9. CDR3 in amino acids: CASSLLGTSGSTSTDTQYF. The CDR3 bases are TGTGCCAGCTCACTTCTCGGGACTAGCGGGAGTACTAGCACAGATACGCAGTATTTT.

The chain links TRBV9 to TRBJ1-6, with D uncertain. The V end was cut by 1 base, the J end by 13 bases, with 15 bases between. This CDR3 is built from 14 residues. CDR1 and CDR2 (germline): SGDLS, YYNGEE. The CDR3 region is CASSVPADTGPLHF. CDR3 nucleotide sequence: TGTGCCAGCAGCGTACCCGCAGACACCGGCCCCCTCCACTTT. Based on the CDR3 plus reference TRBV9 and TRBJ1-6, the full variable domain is DSGVTQTPKHLITATGQRVTLRCSPRSGDLSVYWYQQSLDQGLQFLIQYYNGEERAKGNILERFSAQQFPDLHSELNLSSLELGDSALYFCASSVPADTGPLHFGNGTRLTVT.

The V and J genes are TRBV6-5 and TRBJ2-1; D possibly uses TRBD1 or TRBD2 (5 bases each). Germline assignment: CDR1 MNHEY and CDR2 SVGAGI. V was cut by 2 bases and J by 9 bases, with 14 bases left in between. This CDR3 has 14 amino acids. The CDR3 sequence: CASSYLGRLGEQFF. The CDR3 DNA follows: TGTGCCAGCAGTTACCTGGGACGCTTAGGTGAGCAGTTCTTC.